The rows below give T cell receptor beta chains drawn from one sample of a study of blood T cell repertoires in COVID-19. Data came from immunoSEQ multiplex PCR; TCRdb stores just in-frame clones and leaves some out. The profile covers about 27,000 clones, with 90% to 95% appearing a single time and roughly a sixth taken by the ten largest. Sequenced input: peripheral blood. These receptors all stem from a human donor with active COVID-19. The donor label of this sample is uncertain. Both conserved end residues are part of each CDR3. D genes are given only for firm matches. Where a row states a size, it is once, few, many or the class of an expanded clone; other rows omit it.

TRBV3-1/TRBV3-2	TRBD2	-	TRBJ2-7	CASSHSSGTNEQYF	TGTGCCAGCAGCCACAGTAGCGGGACTAACGAGCAGTACTTC
TRBV27	TRBD1	-	TRBJ1-4	CASSLLGQGGEKLFF	TGTGCCAGCAGTTTACTCGGACAGGGGGGTGAAAAACTGTTTTTT
TRBV10-2	TRBD1	-	TRBJ1-5	CASSEPGGGNQPQHF	TGCGCCAGCAGTGAGCCAGGGGGAGGCAATCAGCCCCAGCATTTT
TRBV28	-	-	TRBJ2-5	CASSWTALETQYF	TGTGCCAGCAGTTGGACAGCTCTGGAGACCCAGTACTTC
TRBV3-1/TRBV3-2	-	-	TRBJ1-4	CASSQDLQGPEHVRNEKLFF	TGTGCCAGCAGCCAAGATCTACAGGGTCCTGAGCATGTCCGTAATGAAAAACTGTTTTTT
TRBV5-1	TRBD2	-	TRBJ2-7	CASSPWTSGKDEQYF	TGCGCCAGCAGCCCGTGGACTAGCGGGAAGGACGAGCAGTACTTC
TRBV14	TRBD1	-	TRBJ2-3	CASSLRTGQKTDTQYF	TGTGCCAGCAGCCTGCGGACAGGTCAGAAAACAGATACGCAGTATTTT
TRBV9	-	-	TRBJ1-1	CASSVDLVDTEAFF	TGTGCCAGCAGCGTAGATTTGGTAGACACTGAAGCTTTCTTT
TRBV5-1	TRBD2	-	TRBJ2-3	CASSVGVGGTDTQYF	TGCGCCAGCAGCGTCGGGGTCGGGGGGACAGATACGCAGTATTTT
TRBV18	-	once	TRBJ2-7	CASSPQGIEQYF	TGTGCCAGCTCACCACAGGGGATCGAGCAGTACTTC
TRBV5-6	TRBD1	once	TRBJ2-6	CASSNDRAGANVLTF	TGTGCCAGCAGCAACGACAGGGCCGGGGCCAACGTCCTGACTTTC
TRBV6-5	-	once	TRBJ2-6	CASSYDSSGANVLTF	TGTGCCAGCAGTTACGACAGCTCTGGGGCCAACGTCCTGACTTTC
TRBV5-6	-	-	TRBJ1-5	CASSLSREGNQPQHF	TGTGCCAGCAGCTTGAGCAGGGAGGGCAATCAGCCCCAGCATTTT
TRBV2	-	-	TRBJ2-5	CASKGGEGETQYF	TGTGCCAGCAAGGGCGGAGAGGGAGAGACCCAGTACTTC